This TCR beta chain comes out of a study of cytomegalovirus exposure and HLA in healthy donors. The assay was immunoSEQ multiplex PCR, and TCRdb's table has in-frame clones only and misses some. Of 50,000 or so clones in the sample, approximately 89% were seen once. After removal of 0 bases from V and 1 base from J, the junction contained 3 bases not matched to a gene. CDR1 and CDR2 (germline): SGDLS, YYNGEE. This CDR3 is 16 amino acids long. Sequencing was done on a sample of PBMCs. This sequence joins TRBV9 and TRBJ2-5, with 10 bases lining up with TRBD2. The sequence derives from a young woman in good health and CMV-seropositive. Here the CDR3 DNA reads TGTGCCAGCAGCGTAGGACAGCGGGGGGGCCAAGAGACCCAGTACTTC. Translated, it gives CASSVGQRGGQETQYF. Combining the CDR3 with reference TRBV9 and TRBJ2-5 gives the whole variable domain DSGVTQTPKHLITATGQRVTLRCSPRSGDLSVYWYQQSLDQGLQFLIQYYNGEERAKGNILERFSAQQFPDLHSELNLSSLELGDSALYFCASSVGQRGGQETQYFGPGTRLLVL.